This TCR beta chain emerged from a study of CD8+CD57+ T cells in acquired aplastic anemia. Study background: Sorting CD4+ and CD8+ cells gave DNA averaging about 2.9 ug. Study-wide results and limits: Patients had twenty-nine CD8+ CDR3 sequences in common with controls (the shared set). Simpson's diversity of CD8+ cells was not significantly different in patients compared with controls.

Patients selected for sequencing had displayed CD8+CD57+ cell expansion by flow cytometry. All patients were therapy-naive when blood was sampled. This clonotype was observed at least ten times. Antigen: not known. Per the germline V gene, CDR1 is PRHDT and CDR2 is FYEKMQ (reference sequence). This CDR3 comprises 14 residues. The V and J ends lost 1 base and 4 bases respectively, with 10 bases between them. It was genomic DNA that served as the template for profiling TCR beta VDJ and CDR3. TCRdb itself ran the reads through MiXCR, one entry per CDR3 protein. Of 150,000 to 200,000 distinct CDR3 sequences in the sample, around half were seen once.

The chain has TRBV13 and TRBJ1-1; maybe TRBD1 (5 bases). The sequenced material came from sorted CD4+, CD8+, or CD8+CD57+ T cells (not recorded which) from PBMCs. The clonotype originates from a human donor with aplastic anemia. The CDR3 DNA reads TGTGCCAGCAGCTTAGTATCAGGGCGCACTGAAGCTTTCTTT. Protein sequence: CASSLVSGRTEAFF.